This T cell receptor beta chain was identified during a study of blood T cell repertoires in COVID-19. As for the study in general: Nucleic acid was either cDNA or gDNA, and it came from T cells, B-cell-depleted T cells, or PBMCs.

Participants came from about two dozen US areas, aged about 18 to 89 years. Donors in Cohort 3 who had recovered were those with two negative PCRs, healthcare professional clearance, or resolution of their symptoms. Original processing methods: Estimates of nucleated cell counts were drawn from the amplification of reference gene primers. The method was immunoSEQ multiplex PCR; TCRdb's version includes in-frame clones alone and lacks a portion of them. The V and J calls and clone size are taken from that table; D and trimming were inferred from the DNA. The sample has about 310,000 clones, approximately 85% seen once. Germline V gene lookup returns CDR1 MNHEY and CDR2 SVGAGI. The ends lost 5 bases at V and 7 bases at J; junction bases unmatched: 7. The CDR3 is made up of 14 amino acids.

Sequenced sample: PBMCs or T cells enriched from blood (not recorded which). The chain recombines TRBV6-5 with TRBJ1-2; 10 bases are shared with TRBD1. The source of this sequence is a man aged 25-40 years who had recovered from COVID-19. The CDR3 loop reads CASSKTRQGAGYTF. CDR3 DNA: TGTGCCAGCAGTAAGACCCGACAGGGGGCTGGCTACACCTTC.